The present T cell receptor (beta chain) was sequenced within a study of shared clonotypes between healthy human individuals. Broader study findings: What naive subsets generally showed was a larger estimated richness than memory subsets showed. The study's rarefaction showed incomplete sorted-subset sequencing despite large depth.

CDR1 and CDR2 from the germline V gene are ENHRY and SYGVKD. The CDR3 sequence is 16 residues long. V was trimmed by 0 bases and J by 4 bases, leaving 15 bases between them. Terminally differentiated effector memory CD45RA+ cells were excluded by CCR7 positive selection of CD45RO-negative cells. As to this clone: Its antigen is undetermined.

Over several immunoSEQ plates, each subset's genomic DNA was distributed in even portions. Here immunoSEQ multiplex PCR was the method, and the copy in TCRdb shows in-frame clones only, minus some. The repertoire includes about 2.2 million clones, over 85% of them detected once, and more than 1.5% sits in the top ten. This sequence was found in a man in his late teens or twenties in good health. Some clones in this sample may be carry-over from other donors' samples. The V and J genes are TRBV10-3 and TRBJ1-1; D unresolved. Sequencing used naive CD8+ T cells from PBMCs. In DNA form, the CDR3 reads TGTGCCATCAGTGAGTCGGAGACGGCGGAGAGCACTGAAGCTTTCTTT. Translation: CAISESETAESTEAFF.